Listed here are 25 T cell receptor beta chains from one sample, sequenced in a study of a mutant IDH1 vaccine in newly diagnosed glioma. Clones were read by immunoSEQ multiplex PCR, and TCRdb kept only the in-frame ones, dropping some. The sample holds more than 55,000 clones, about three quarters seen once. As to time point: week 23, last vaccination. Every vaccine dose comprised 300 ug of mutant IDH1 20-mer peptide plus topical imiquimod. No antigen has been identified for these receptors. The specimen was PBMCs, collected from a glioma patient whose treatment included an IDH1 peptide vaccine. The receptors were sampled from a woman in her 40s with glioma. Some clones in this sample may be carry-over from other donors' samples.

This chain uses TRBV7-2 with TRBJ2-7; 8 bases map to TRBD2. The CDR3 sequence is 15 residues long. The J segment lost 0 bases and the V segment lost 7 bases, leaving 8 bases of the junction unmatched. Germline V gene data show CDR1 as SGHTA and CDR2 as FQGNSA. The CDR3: CASTRAGVTSYEQYF. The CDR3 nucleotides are TGTGCCAGCACCAGAGCGGGGGTCACCTCCTACGAGCAGTACTTC. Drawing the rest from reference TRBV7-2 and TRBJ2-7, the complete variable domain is GAGVSQSPSNKVTEKGKDVELRCDPISGHTALYWYRQSLGQGLEFLIYFQGNSAPDKSGLPSDRFSAERTGGSVSTLTIQRTQQEDSAVYLCASTRAGVTSYEQYFGPGTRLTVT.

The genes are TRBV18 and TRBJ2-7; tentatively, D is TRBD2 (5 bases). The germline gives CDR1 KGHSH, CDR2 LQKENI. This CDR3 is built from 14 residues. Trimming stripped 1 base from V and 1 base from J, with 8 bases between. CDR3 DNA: TGTGCCAGCTCACCACTAGCGCCGTCCTACGAGCAGTACTTC. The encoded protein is CASSPLAPSYEQYF.

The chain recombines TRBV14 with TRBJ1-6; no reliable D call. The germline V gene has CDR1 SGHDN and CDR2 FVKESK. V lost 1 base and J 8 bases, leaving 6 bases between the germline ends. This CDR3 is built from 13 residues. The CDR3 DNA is TGTGCCAGCAGCCAAGTGGGGTATTCACCCCTCCACTTT. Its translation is CASSQVGYSPLHF.

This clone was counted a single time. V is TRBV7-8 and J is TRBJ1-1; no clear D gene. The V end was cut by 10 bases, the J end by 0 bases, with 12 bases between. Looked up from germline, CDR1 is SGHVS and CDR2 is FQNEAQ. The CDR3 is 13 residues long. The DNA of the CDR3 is TGTGCCATTGGGGTACTTATGAACACTGAAGCTTTCTTT. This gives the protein CAIGVLMNTEAFF.

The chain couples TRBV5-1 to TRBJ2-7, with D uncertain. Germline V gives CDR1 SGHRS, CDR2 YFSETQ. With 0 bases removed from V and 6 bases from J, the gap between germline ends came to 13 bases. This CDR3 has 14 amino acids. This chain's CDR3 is CASSLGRSGTEQYF. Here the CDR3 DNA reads TGCGCCAGCAGCTTGGGCAGGTCCGGTACCGAGCAGTACTTC.

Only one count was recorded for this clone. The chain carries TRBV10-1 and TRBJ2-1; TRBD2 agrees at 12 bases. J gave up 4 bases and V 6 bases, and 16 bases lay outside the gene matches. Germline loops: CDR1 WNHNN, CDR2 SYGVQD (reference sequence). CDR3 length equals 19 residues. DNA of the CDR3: TGCGCCAGCAGGGGGACAGATCCTAGCGGGGGGGTTTCTTACAATGAGCAGTTCTTC. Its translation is CASRGTDPSGGVSYNEQFF.

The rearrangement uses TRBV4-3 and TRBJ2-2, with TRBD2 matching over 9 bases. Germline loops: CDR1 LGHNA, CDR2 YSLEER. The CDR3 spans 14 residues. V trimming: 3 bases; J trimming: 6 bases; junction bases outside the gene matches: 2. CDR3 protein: CASSQGLAPGELFF. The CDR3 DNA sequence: TGCGCCAGCAGCCAGGGACTAGCACCCGGGGAGCTGTTTTTT.

The CDR3 region is CASSYSDEVGKYF. Written as DNA, the CDR3 is TGTGCCAGCAGTTACTCTGATGAGGTTGGCAAGTACTTC. The chain uses TRBV6-5 and TRBJ2-7; D is ambiguous. The CDR3 contains 13 residues. V was clipped by 0 bases and J by 11 bases, with 14 bases between them. Germline V CDR1 and CDR2: MNHEY, SVGAGI.

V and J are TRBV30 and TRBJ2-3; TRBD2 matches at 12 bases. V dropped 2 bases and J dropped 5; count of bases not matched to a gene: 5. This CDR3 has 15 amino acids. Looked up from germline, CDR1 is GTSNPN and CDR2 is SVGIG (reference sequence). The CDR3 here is CAWSRLAGGRDTQYF. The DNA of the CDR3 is TGTGCCTGGAGTCGTCTAGCGGGGGGGAGAGATACGCAGTATTTT.

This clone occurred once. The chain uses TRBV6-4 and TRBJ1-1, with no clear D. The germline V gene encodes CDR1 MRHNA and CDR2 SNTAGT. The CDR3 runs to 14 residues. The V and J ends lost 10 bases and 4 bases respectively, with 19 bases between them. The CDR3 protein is CAIGWRPHTTEAFF. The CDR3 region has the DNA TGTGCCATCGGGTGGAGACCCCATACCACTGAAGCTTTCTTT.

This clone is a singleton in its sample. The CDR3, as DNA: TGTGCCATCAGTCGGTTCTTGTACGAGCAGTACTTC. Its protein product is CAISRFLYEQYF. V is TRBV10-3 and J is TRBJ2-7; D gene ambiguous. The CDR3 is made up of 12 amino acids. Germline CDR1 and CDR2: ENHRY and SYGVKD. V lost 5 bases to trimming and J lost 4 bases, with 9 bases between them.

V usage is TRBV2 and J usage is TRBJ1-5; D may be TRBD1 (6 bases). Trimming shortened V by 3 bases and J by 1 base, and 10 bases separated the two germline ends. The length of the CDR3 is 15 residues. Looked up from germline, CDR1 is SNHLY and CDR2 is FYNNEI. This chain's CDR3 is CASSDTGWSNQPQHF. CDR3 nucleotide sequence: TGTGCCAGCAGTGATACAGGGTGGAGCAATCAGCCCCAGCATTTT.

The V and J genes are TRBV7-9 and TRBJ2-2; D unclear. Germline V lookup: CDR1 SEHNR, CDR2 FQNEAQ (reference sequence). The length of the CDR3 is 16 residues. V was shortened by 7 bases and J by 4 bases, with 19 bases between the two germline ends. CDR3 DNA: TGTGCCAGCACCGAATCTGGGATAGGGTCCACCGGGGAGCTGTTTTTT. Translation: CASTESGIGSTGELFF.

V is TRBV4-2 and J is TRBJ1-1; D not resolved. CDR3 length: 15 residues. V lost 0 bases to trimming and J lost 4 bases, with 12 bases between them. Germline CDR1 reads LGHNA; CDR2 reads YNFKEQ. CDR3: CASSQEGRVSTEAFF. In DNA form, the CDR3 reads TGTGCCAGCAGCCAAGAAGGGAGGGTGTCCACTGAAGCTTTCTTT.

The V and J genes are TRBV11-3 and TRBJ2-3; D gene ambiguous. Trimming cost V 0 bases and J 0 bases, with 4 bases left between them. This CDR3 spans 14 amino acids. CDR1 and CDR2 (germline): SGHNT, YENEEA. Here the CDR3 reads CASSLDMSTDTQYF. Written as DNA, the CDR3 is TGTGCCAGCAGCTTAGATATGAGCACAGATACGCAGTATTTT. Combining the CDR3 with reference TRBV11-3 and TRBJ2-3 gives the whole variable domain EAGVVQSPRYKIIEKKQPVAFWCNPISGHNTLYWYLQNLGQGPELLIRYENEEAVDDSQLPKDRFSAERLKGVDSTLKIQPAELGDSAVYLCASSLDMSTDTQYFGPGTRLTVL.

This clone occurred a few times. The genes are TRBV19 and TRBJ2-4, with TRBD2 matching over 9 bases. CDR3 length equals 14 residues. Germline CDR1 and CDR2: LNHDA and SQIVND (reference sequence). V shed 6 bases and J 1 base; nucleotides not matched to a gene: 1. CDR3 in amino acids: CASSGTSAKNIQYF. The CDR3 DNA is TGTGCCAGTAGCGGGACTAGCGCCAAAAACATTCAGTACTTC.

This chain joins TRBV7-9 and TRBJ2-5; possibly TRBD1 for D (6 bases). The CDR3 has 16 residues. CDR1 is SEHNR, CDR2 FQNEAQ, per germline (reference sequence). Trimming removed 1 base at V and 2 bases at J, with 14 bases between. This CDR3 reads CASSLGAGAGQETQYF. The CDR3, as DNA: TGTGCCAGCAGCTTAGGGGCAGGGGCTGGTCAAGAGACCCAGTACTTC. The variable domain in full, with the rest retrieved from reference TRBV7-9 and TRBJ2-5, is DTGVSQNPRHKITKRGQNVTFRCDPISEHNRLYWYRQTLGQGPEFLTYFQNEAQLEKSRLLSDRFSAERPKGSFSTLEIQRTEQGDSAMYLCASSLGAGAGQETQYFGPGTRLLVL.

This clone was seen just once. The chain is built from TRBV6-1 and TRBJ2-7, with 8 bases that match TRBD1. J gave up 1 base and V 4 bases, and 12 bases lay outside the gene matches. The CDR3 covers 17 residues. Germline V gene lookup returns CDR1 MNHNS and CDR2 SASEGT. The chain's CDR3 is CASSAMSIRTGSYEQYF. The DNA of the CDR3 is TGTGCCAGCAGTGCTATGTCTATCCGGACAGGGTCCTACGAGCAGTACTTC.

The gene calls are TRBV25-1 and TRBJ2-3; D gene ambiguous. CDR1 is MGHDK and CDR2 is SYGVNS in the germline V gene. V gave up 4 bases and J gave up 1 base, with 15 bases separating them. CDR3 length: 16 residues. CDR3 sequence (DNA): TGTGCCAGCAGTGTGATCGGCCAGTTCGGCACAGATACGCAGTATTTT. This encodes CASSVIGQFGTDTQYF.

CDR3 in amino acids: CSVERAGGRGTQYF. As DNA, the CDR3 is TGCAGCGTTGAAAGGGCCGGGGGGAGGGGGACCCAGTACTTC. J is TRBJ2-5 and V is TRBV29-1; 7 nucleotides agree with TRBD2. The CDR3 covers 14 residues. V trimming: 2 bases; J trimming: 7 bases; junction bases outside the gene matches: 10. Looked up from germline, CDR1 is SQVTM and CDR2 is ANQGSEA. Together with reference TRBV29-1 and TRBJ2-5, the CDR3 gives the full variable domain: SAVISQKPSRDICQRGTSLTIQCQVDSQVTMMFWYRQQPGQSLTLIATANQGSEATYESGFVIDKFPISRPNLTFSTLTVSNMSPEDSSIYLCSVERAGGRGTQYFGPGTRLLVL.

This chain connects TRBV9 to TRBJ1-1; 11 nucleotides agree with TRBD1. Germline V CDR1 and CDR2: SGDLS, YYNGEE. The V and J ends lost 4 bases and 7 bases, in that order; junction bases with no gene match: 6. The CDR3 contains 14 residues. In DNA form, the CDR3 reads TGTGCCAGCAGCCTTGGACAGGGGGCTGGTGAAGCTTTCTTT. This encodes CASSLGQGAGEAFF.

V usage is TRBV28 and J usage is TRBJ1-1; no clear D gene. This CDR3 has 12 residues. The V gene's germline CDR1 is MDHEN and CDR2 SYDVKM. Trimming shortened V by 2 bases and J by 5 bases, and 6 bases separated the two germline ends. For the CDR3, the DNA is TGTGCCAGCAGTTTAGTCCGGACTGAAGCTTTCTTT. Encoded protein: CASSLVRTEAFF.

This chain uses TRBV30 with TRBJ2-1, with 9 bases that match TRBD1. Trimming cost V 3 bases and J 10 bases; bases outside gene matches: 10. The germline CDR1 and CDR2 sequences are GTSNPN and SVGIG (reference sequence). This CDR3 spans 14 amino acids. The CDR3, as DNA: TGTGCCTGGAGCCCCGGGACAGGGTTCCGAGAGCAGTTCTTC. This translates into CAWSPGTGFREQFF.

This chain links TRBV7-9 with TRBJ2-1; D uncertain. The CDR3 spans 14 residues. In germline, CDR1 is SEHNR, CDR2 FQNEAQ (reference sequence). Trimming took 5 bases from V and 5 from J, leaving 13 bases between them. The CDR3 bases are TGTGCCAGCAGCCTGACGGACGGAGACAATGAGCAGTTCTTC. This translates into CASSLTDGDNEQFF.

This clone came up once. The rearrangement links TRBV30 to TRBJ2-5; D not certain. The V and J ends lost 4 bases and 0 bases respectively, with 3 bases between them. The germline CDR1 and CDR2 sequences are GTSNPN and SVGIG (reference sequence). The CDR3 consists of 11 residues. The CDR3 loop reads CAWTHQETQYF. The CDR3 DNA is TGTGCCTGGACTCACCAAGAGACCCAGTACTTC.